One and the same sample provided the 31 T cell receptor beta chains below, sequenced in a study of blood T cells in healthy people across ages. Next came a second PCR, run for roughly 6 to 11 cycles, which used a sample-barcoded 5' primer along with a J-beta primer mix. TCRdb redid the calling of the 5' RACE reads with MiXCR, one entry per CDR3 protein. The sample shows more than 500,000 distinct CDR3 sequences, roughly 28% of them seen only once. Sequences were obtained from blood. Source of these receptors: a woman between 65 and 79 years old in good health.

The rearrangement joins TRBV11-3 to TRBJ2-3, with 7 bases identical to TRBD2. Unmatched junction bases numbered 8, after V lost 1 base and J lost 7 bases. This CDR3 contains 15 residues. Germline V gives CDR1 SGHNT, CDR2 YENEEA. In nucleotides, the CDR3 is TGTGCCAGCAGCTTAGCGGGGGGACGCATGAATACGCAGTATTTT. Amino acids: CASSLAGGRMNTQYF.

This clonotype has only a few counts. The chain is built from TRBV28 and TRBJ2-5, with 8 positions matching TRBD1. The J call is uncertain, as TRBJ2-1 better fits the DNA end. Germline loops: CDR1 MDHEN, CDR2 SYDVKM. The CDR3 consists of 16 residues. CDR3 protein: CASSPFPLTGGNEQFF. CDR3 in DNA: TGTGCCAGCAGTCCCTTCCCTCTAACAGGGGGCAATGAGCAGTTCTTC.

This clonotype came up many times. The chain joins TRBV7-2 to TRBJ1-1; no reliable D call. V lost 4 bases and J 1 base, leaving 7 bases between the germline ends. The CDR3 covers 13 residues. Germline CDR1 SGHTA, CDR2 FQGNSA. CDR3 sequence: CASSSTGNTEAFF. DNA for the CDR3: TGTGCCAGCAGCTCCACCGGGAACACTGAAGCTTTCTTT.

The chain links TRBV29-1 to TRBJ1-1, with D possibly TRBD1 on 6 matching bases. CDR3 length equals 13 residues. Germline assignment: CDR1 SQVTM and CDR2 ANQGSEA. V was shortened by 4 bases and J by 8 bases, with 17 bases between the two germline ends. The CDR3 sequence is CSVGAGGLGEAFF. The CDR3 bases are TGCAGCGTTGGCGCCGGGGGGCTGGGGGAAGCTTTCTTT.

This chain links TRBV6-2 or TRBV6-3 with TRBJ1-5; D call uncertain. Germline lookup yields CDR1 MNHEY and CDR2 SVGEGT. CDR3 length: 13 residues. Trimming cost V 5 bases and J 0 bases, with 5 bases left between them. The CDR3 is CASSAYSNQPQHF. CDR3 DNA: TGTGCCAGCAGTGCCTATAGCAATCAGCCCCAGCATTTT.

This chain links TRBV4-3 with TRBJ1-2, with 10 nucleotides matching TRBD1. Germline CDR1 LGHNA, CDR2 YSLEER. The CDR3 has 16 residues. V lost 1 base and J lost 5; bases outside the gene matches: 7. As DNA, the CDR3 is TGCGCCAGCAGCCAAGGGACGACAGGGGGCAATTATGGCTACACCTTC. Amino acid sequence: CASSQGTTGGNYGYTF.

The table lists this clonotype with a few counts. The chain couples TRBV27 to TRBJ1-6; no clear D gene. CDR3 length: 13 amino acids. The germline V gene encodes CDR1 MNHEY and CDR2 SMNVEV (reference sequence). Trimming took off 5 bases at V and 9 bases at J, with 11 bases between the two ends. The CDR3 protein is CASSPAVASPLHF. DNA for the CDR3: TGTGCCAGCAGTCCTGCGGTGGCTTCACCCCTCCACTTT.

This clonotype was observed a few times. The CDR3 DNA reads TGTGCCAGCAGTCCACTTACTTCGGAGACCCAGTACTTC. This sequence encodes CASSPLTSETQYF. The V and J genes are TRBV7-2 and TRBJ2-1; D unclear. The J call may not be correct, given that the DNA end is closer to TRBJ2-5. This CDR3 contains 13 residues. Germline loops: CDR1 SGHTA, CDR2 FQGNSA.

The chain joins TRBV20-1 to TRBJ2-3, with a possible D match to TRBD1 (6 bases). V was pared by 5 bases and J by 2 bases, with 17 bases between. CDR1 is DFQATT, CDR2 SNEGSKA, per germline (reference sequence). The CDR3 totals 15 residues. The CDR3 nucleotides read TGCAGTGCTGCAGGGGTCCCAGGCCCCACAGATACGCAGTATTTT. Translation: CSAAGVPGPTDTQYF.

This clonotype was counted only a few times. The chain employs TRBV7-9 and TRBJ1-1, with a possible D match to TRBD1 (6 bases). With 4 bases removed from V and 8 bases from J, the gap between germline ends came to 14 bases. The CDR3 extends over 13 amino acids. In germline, CDR1 is SEHNR, CDR2 FQNEAQ (reference sequence). The CDR3 nucleotides are TGTGCCAGCAGCTCCGGGACAAACATCGAAGCTTTCTTT. Protein: CASSSGTNIEAFF.

The genes are TRBV20-1 and TRBJ2-1; D tentatively fits TRBD1 or TRBD2 (6 bases each). The germline V gene encodes CDR1 DFQATT and CDR2 SNEGSKA (reference sequence). V was shortened by 5 bases and J by 6 bases, with 17 bases between the two germline ends. The CDR3 sequence is 14 residues long. For the CDR3, the DNA is TGCAGTGCTCACCCCGGTAGGGGGGTCAATGAGCAGTTCTTC. Translating gives CSAHPGRGVNEQFF.

The chain couples TRBV5-1 to TRBJ1-1; D remains ambiguous. Germline CDR1 SGHRS, CDR2 YFSETQ. The CDR3 sequence is 11 residues long. Between the trimmed V and J ends, which lost 7 bases and 7 bases, there was a span of 11 bases. CDR3 protein: CASSKGYEAFF. In nucleotides, the CDR3 is TGCGCCAGCTCTAAGGGATATGAAGCTTTCTTT. The whole variable domain, remainder taken from reference TRBV5-1 and TRBJ1-1, is KAGVTQTPRYLIKTRGQQVTLSCSPISGHRSVSWYQQTPGQGLQFLFEYFSETQRNKGNFPGRFSGRQFSNSRSEMNVSTLELGDSALYLCASSKGYEAFFGQGTRLTVV.

The chain couples TRBV4-2 to TRBJ2-1; TRBD2 aligns across 13 bases. V was clipped by 1 base and J by 5 bases; unmatched bases: 5. CDR1 and CDR2 (germline): LGHNA, YNFKEQ. The CDR3 totals 17 residues. The CDR3: CASSQARTSGGDNEQFF. The DNA for the CDR3 is TGTGCCAGCAGCCAAGCGAGGACTAGCGGGGGTGACAATGAGCAGTTCTTC.

This clonotype was counted between two and nine times. This chain links TRBV29-1 with TRBJ2-1; D not resolved. V lost 0 bases and J lost 8, with 8 bases in between. Germline values: CDR1 SQVTM, CDR2 ANQGSEA. This CDR3 has 12 amino acids. The DNA of the CDR3 is TGCAGCGTTGAAGAAGTACCTTATGAGCAGTTCTTC. Translated, it gives CSVEEVPYEQFF.

This chain connects TRBV12-5 to TRBJ2-5, with 9 nucleotides matching TRBD2. The CDR3 contains 15 residues. The V gene end was trimmed by 1 base and the J gene end by 2 bases; junction bases not matched to a gene: 2. Germline V CDR1 and CDR2: LGHNT, FRNRAP. This CDR3 reads CASGLGLAVQETQYF. The CDR3 nucleotides read TGTGCTAGTGGTTTGGGACTAGCGGTTCAAGAGACCCAGTACTTC. Variable domain in full (rest from reference TRBV12-5 and TRBJ2-5): DARVTQTPRHKVTEMGQEVTMRCQPILGHNTVFWYRQTMMQGLELLAYFRNRAPLDDSGMPKDRFSAEMPDATLATLKIQPSEPRDSAVYFCASGLGLAVQETQYFGPGTRLLVL.

CDR3 amino acids: CASSLEVGTSYNEQFF. The DNA for the CDR3 is TGCGCCAGCAGCTTGGAAGTCGGGACCTCCTACAATGAGCAGTTCTTC. J is TRBJ2-1 and V is TRBV5-1; possibly TRBD1 or TRBD2 for D (5 bases each). CDR1 and CDR2 from the germline V gene are SGHRS and YFSETQ. The CDR3 runs 16 residues. Deletions cut 0 bases from V and 0 bases from J, with 10 bases between. The full variable domain, with the rest looked up from reference TRBV5-1 and TRBJ2-1, is KAGVTQTPRYLIKTRGQQVTLSCSPISGHRSVSWYQQTPGQGLQFLFEYFSETQRNKGNFPGRFSGRQFSNSRSEMNVSTLELGDSALYLCASSLEVGTSYNEQFFGPGTRLTVL.

This clonotype turned up a few times. V and J are TRBV11-3 and TRBJ2-7; 9 bases are shared with TRBD1. Trimming cost V 5 bases and J 5 bases; bases outside gene matches: 10. This CDR3 is built from 15 residues. Germline V lookup: CDR1 SGHNT, CDR2 YENEEA. CDR3 region: CASSLTGTGSNEQYF. In DNA, the CDR3 is TGTGCCAGCAGCCTTACCGGGACAGGGTCTAACGAGCAGTACTTC.

This clonotype was detected ten times or more. The chain couples TRBV12-3 or TRBV12-4 to TRBJ2-5; possible D gene TRBD2, 6 bases. CDR3 length equals 15 residues. V dropped 5 bases and J dropped 1 base, with 14 bases sitting between them. The DNA for the CDR3 is TGTGCCAGCAGTGAGCCGTACGGGGGCCAAGAGACCCAGTACTTC. Translated: CASSEPYGGQETQYF.

V and J are TRBV7-2 and TRBJ1-1; D is ambiguous. This CDR3 has 11 amino acids. Germline V gene sequence: CDR1 SGHTA, CDR2 FQGNSA. The germline V and J ends were trimmed by 2 bases and 6 bases, with 4 bases remaining between them. DNA for the CDR3: TGTGCCAGCAGCTTATTCGCTGAAGCTTTCTTT. It translates to CASSLFAEAFF.

The chain combines TRBV29-1 with TRBJ1-5, with D unclear. V lost 3 bases, J lost 3 bases, and 9 bases lay in between. Per germline, CDR1 SQVTM and CDR2 ANQGSEA. The CDR3 loop spans 13 amino acids. The CDR3 is CSVEREYNQPQHF. The CDR3 DNA sequence: TGCAGCGTTGAGAGGGAATACAATCAGCCCCAGCATTTT.

The chain recombines TRBV24-1 with TRBJ1-2; no definite D call. CDR3 length: 14 residues. Germline assignment: CDR1 KGHDR and CDR2 SFDVKD. Trimming shortened V by 5 bases and J by 4 bases, and 13 bases separated the two germline ends. The CDR3 sequence is CATSGGGIGYGYTF. The CDR3 DNA reads TGTGCCACCAGTGGTGGAGGGATCGGCTATGGCTACACCTTC.

This clonotype was counted at least ten times. The V gene is TRBV6-1, the J gene TRBJ2-5; D uncertain. Trimming pared 0 bases from V and 5 bases from J, leaving 4 bases between. Germline CDR1 is MNHNS and CDR2 is SASEGT. The CDR3 is made up of 12 amino acids. CDR3 region: CASSEARETQYF. As DNA, the CDR3 is TGTGCCAGCAGTGAAGCCCGGGAGACCCAGTACTTC.

The V gene is TRBV29-1, the J gene TRBJ2-3; D possibly matches TRBD1 or TRBD2 (5 bases each). V lost 5 bases, J lost 4 bases, and 13 bases lay in between. The V gene's germline CDR1 is SQVTM and CDR2 ANQGSEA. This CDR3 contains 13 residues. The CDR3 DNA sequence: TGCAGCGTTACCGGGACGGGCCCAGATACGCAGTATTTT. Amino acid sequence: CSVTGTGPDTQYF.

This clonotype turned up a few times. This sequence joins TRBV29-1 and TRBJ2-7, with TRBD2 matching over 8 bases. This CDR3 is 14 amino acids long. CDR1 is SQVTM and CDR2 is ANQGSEA in the germline V gene. Trimming took 1 base from V and 3 from J; bases not matched to a gene: 5. The CDR3 sequence: CSVEVPGGGYEQYF. The CDR3 region has the DNA TGCAGCGTTGAAGTTCCGGGGGGGGGCTACGAGCAGTACTTC.

This clonotype was counted only a few times. DNA for the CDR3: TGTGCCAGCAGCTTGGCACAGGGTGGAAATTCACCCCTCCACTTT. It codes for CASSLAQGGNSPLHF. V usage is TRBV5-5 and J usage is TRBJ1-6, with D perhaps TRBD1 (6 bases). The CDR3 extends over 15 amino acids. Germline assignment: CDR1 SGHKS and CDR2 YYEKEE (reference sequence). The V end lost 0 bases, the J end lost 7 bases, and 11 bases lay between the germline ends.

V gene TRBV5-1 combines with J gene TRBJ2-4; a possible D gene is TRBD2 (6 bases). V was clipped by 2 bases and J by 1 base, with 13 bases between them. Germline CDR1 and CDR2: SGHRS and YFSETQ. This CDR3 has 16 residues. The chain's CDR3 is CASSFSAGGAKNIQYF. The CDR3 DNA reads TGCGCCAGCAGCTTCTCCGCCGGAGGGGCCAAAAACATTCAGTACTTC.

The chain joins TRBV5-1 to TRBJ2-2, with a tentative D call TRBD2 (7 bases). Deletions cut 1 base from V and 4 bases from J, with 14 bases between. This CDR3 spans 16 amino acids. Germline V gene lookup returns CDR1 SGHRS and CDR2 YFSETQ. The CDR3 sequence: CASSLRRGAITGELFF. Written as DNA, the CDR3 is TGCGCCAGCAGCTTGAGACGGGGGGCTATCACCGGGGAGCTGTTTTTT.

This clonotype was observed a few times. V is TRBV7-8 and J is TRBJ2-7; unclear D gene. The CDR3 is 14 amino acids. Germline CDR1 is SGHVS and CDR2 is FQNEAQ. Trimming took off 2 bases at V and 6 bases at J, with 14 bases between the two ends. CDR3: CASSLLTSASEQYF. For the CDR3, the DNA is TGTGCCAGCAGCTTACTGACCTCGGCCTCCGAGCAGTACTTC.

This chain links TRBV20-1 with TRBJ1-2, with 7 bases lining up with TRBD1. This CDR3 is built from 12 residues. Trimming at V came to 6 bases and at J to 8 bases, leaving 9 bases not matched to a gene. CDR1 and CDR2 from the germline V gene are DFQATT and SNEGSKA (reference sequence). CDR3 loop: CSARGPGGGYTF. In DNA form, the CDR3 reads TGCAGTGCCCGAGGACCAGGGGGGGGCTACACCTTC.

CDR3 loop: CSASRGADGEKLFF. Written as DNA, the CDR3 is TGCAGCGCTTCCCGTGGAGCCGATGGGGAAAAACTGTTTTTT. The chain recombines TRBV29-1 with TRBJ1-4; no definite D call. V was cut by 7 bases and J by 8 bases, with 20 bases left in between. Per the germline V gene, CDR1 is SQVTM and CDR2 is ANQGSEA. There are 14 residues in the CDR3. Together with reference TRBV29-1 and TRBJ1-4, the CDR3 gives the full variable domain: SAVISQKPSRDICQRGTSLTIQCQVDSQVTMMFWYRQQPGQSLTLIATANQGSEATYESGFVIDKFPISRPNLTFSTLTVSNMSPEDSSIYLCSASRGADGEKLFFGSGTQLSVL.

The V gene is TRBV11-2, the J gene TRBJ2-7; possible D gene TRBD2, 6 bases. This CDR3 comprises 13 residues. V was cut by 4 bases and J by 3 bases, with 10 bases left in between. Germline lookup yields CDR1 SGHAT and CDR2 FQNNGV. CDR3 protein: CASSYREHYEQYF. The CDR3 bases are TGTGCCAGCAGCTACCGGGAGCACTACGAGCAGTACTTC.